This T cell receptor (beta chain) is from a study of T-cell reconstitution after alpha-beta-depleted transplantation in children. Study observations and caveats: Fresh T-cell production supplied most of the T-cell counts and diversity seen one year after transplant. Recipient T cells and thymic progenitors that survived were the source of the high TCRbeta diversity seen at day 60 in some patients.

The library targeted TCRbeta and was prepared with unique molecular identifiers. Each CDR3 protein gets one entry after TCRdb re-called the PCR reads with MiXCR. The sample includes around 700,000 distinct CDR3 sequences, about 12% seen only once; the top ten take around 0.79%. CDR1 is SGHAT, CDR2 FQNNGV, per germline. The CDR3 sequence is 17 residues long. Germline trimming cut 2 bases from V and 3 bases from J; bases unmatched to any gene: 9. This clonotype has ten or more counts. Its antigen is still unknown. Material: PBMCs, obtained before TCRalphabeta/CD19-depleted stem cell transplant. The chain uses TRBV11-2 and TRBJ2-3; 9 nucleotides line up with TRBD2. The receptor's source is a girl aged 2 to 10 with congenital amegakaryocytic thrombocytopenia, due to receive a stem cell transplant. Written as DNA, the CDR3 is TGTGCCAGCAGCTTATTTTCCGGGACTAGCCCTACAGATACGCAGTATTTT. Encoded protein: CASSLFSGTSPTDTQYF.